The 22 T cell receptor beta chains listed next were all sequenced from one sample in a study of monozygotic twins with cystic fibrosis (dated by TCRdb to about 2021). The receptor library was made with the immunoSEQ multiplex PCR assay. TCRdb took over this immuneACCESS table, retaining in-frame rearrangements with V and J assigned. Such tables are incomplete; in checked studies, under half of the missing clones stem from an unresolved V gene, and the remainder is unexplained. The sample data list 35,000 or so clones, and approximately 87% of these were observed just once. Under 2% of the sample goes to the ten largest clones. The sequencing sample was made of blood. These receptors came from a girl aged 2 to 9 with cystic fibrosis.

The chain joins TRBV9 to TRBJ1-2; D is unclear. V lost 0 bases and J 1 base, leaving 4 bases between the germline ends. Germline V gene data show CDR1 as SGDLS and CDR2 as YYNGEE. The CDR3 extends over 13 amino acids. CDR3 sequence reads: CASSVGYNYGYTF. In DNA form, the CDR3 reads TGTGCCAGCAGCGTAGGGTATAACTATGGCTACACCTTC. The full variable domain, its missing parts supplied by reference TRBV9 and TRBJ1-2, is DSGVTQTPKHLITATGQRVTLRCSPRSGDLSVYWYQQSLDQGLQFLIQYYNGEERAKGNILERFSAQQFPDLHSELNLSSLELGDSALYFCASSVGYNYGYTFGSGTRLTVV.

V is TRBV5-6 and J is TRBJ1-5; TRBD1 might be the D (5 bases). From germline, CDR1 is SGHDT and CDR2 YYEEEE. The CDR3 extends over 14 amino acids. V shed 1 base and J shed 2 bases, with 7 bases lying between them. The CDR3 region is CASSLRGGNQPQHF. The CDR3 nucleotides read TGTGCCAGCAGCTTGCGGGGGGGCAATCAGCCCCAGCATTTT.

This clone was seen a single time. The V and J genes are TRBV6-6 and TRBJ1-6; maybe TRBD1 (6 bases). Deletions cut 0 bases from V and 10 bases from J, with 7 bases between. The CDR3 runs 13 residues. Germline values: CDR1 MNHNY, CDR2 SVGAGI (reference sequence). CDR3: CASSYSRGSPLHF. In nucleotides, the CDR3 is TGTGCCAGCAGTTACTCAAGGGGGTCACCCCTCCACTTT.

This clone was seen once. The CDR3 nucleotides are TGTGCCACCAGCAGAGATCCGAAAGAGACCCAGTACTTC. Protein product: CATSRDPKETQYF. The chain joins TRBV15 to TRBJ2-5; D is undetermined. V was shortened by 0 bases and J by 3 bases, with 5 bases between the two germline ends. This CDR3 is built from 13 residues. The germline CDR1 and CDR2 sequences are LNHNV and YYDKDF (reference sequence). Full variable domain (remainder filled in from reference TRBV15 and TRBJ2-5): DAMVIQNPRYQVTQFGKPVTLSCSQTLNHNVMYWYQQKSSQAPKLLFHYYDKDFNNEADTPDNFQSRRPNTSFCFLDIRSPGLGDTAMYLCATSRDPKETQYFGPGTRLLVL.

The chain employs TRBV7-8 and TRBJ1-2; TRBD1 is a possible D gene (6 bases). The CDR3 is 19 residues long. Germline V gives CDR1 SGHVS, CDR2 FQNEAQ. The V end lost 2 bases, the J end lost 5 bases, and 27 bases lay between the germline ends. This chain's CDR3 is CASSLMGTSYSVGPYGYTF. The CDR3 bases are TGTGCCAGCAGCTTAATGGGGACATCCTACTCCGTTGGGCCGTATGGCTACACCTTC.

The chain employs TRBV6-5 and TRBJ1-1, with TRBD1 identical over 9 bases. CDR3 length equals 14 residues. V lost 6 bases to trimming and J lost 4 bases; unmatched junction nucleotides: 6. Germline CDR1 reads MNHEY; CDR2 reads SVGAGI. The CDR3 DNA reads as TGTGCCAGCAGATCGGACAGGGGAGGCACTGAAGCTTTCTTT. It codes for CASRSDRGGTEAFF.

The chain uses TRBV5-4 and TRBJ2-5, with TRBD2 matching 7 bases. Germline CDR1 and CDR2: SGHNT and YYREEE (reference sequence). V trimming: 4 bases; J trimming: 8 bases; junction bases outside the gene matches: 5. This CDR3 is 12 amino acids long. The CDR3 DNA reads TGTGCCAGCAGCGAGAGCGGGAACACCCAGTACTTC. Translating it yields CASSESGNTQYF. Drawing the rest from reference TRBV5-4 and TRBJ2-5, the complete variable domain is ETGVTQSPTHLIKTRGQQVTLRCSSQSGHNTVSWYQQALGQGPQFIFQYYREEENGRGNFPPRFSGLQFPNYSSELNVNALELDDSALYLCASSESGNTQYFGPGTRLLVL.

The V and J genes are TRBV5-4 and TRBJ2-1; 9 nucleotides align to TRBD2. The CDR3 has 16 amino acids. With 0 bases clipped from V and 7 bases from J, the junction kept 8 bases outside the gene matches. Germline values: CDR1 SGHNT, CDR2 YYREEE (reference sequence). The CDR3 here is CASSLGLFSGGNEQFF. The CDR3 coding sequence is TGTGCCAGCAGCTTGGGGTTGTTTAGCGGGGGAAATGAGCAGTTCTTC.

J is TRBJ1-2 and V is TRBV5-4; D gene unclear. Trimming took 0 bases from V and 6 from J, leaving 12 bases between them. This CDR3 is 14 amino acids long. The germline gives CDR1 SGHNT, CDR2 YYREEE (reference sequence). CDR3 sequence: CASSLEVRPDGYTF. The CDR3 DNA is TGTGCCAGCAGCTTGGAGGTTCGGCCCGATGGCTACACCTTC.

The chain is built from TRBV9 and TRBJ2-5, with 10 positions matching TRBD2. J lost 4 bases, V lost 3 bases, and 6 bases had no gene match. Germline CDR1 and CDR2: SGDLS and YYNGEE. The CDR3 runs to 15 residues. The CDR3 region has the DNA TGTGCCAGCAGCGGCAGCGGGGGGGCCTTAGAGACCCAGTACTTC. Encoded protein: CASSGSGGALETQYF.

The chain carries TRBV9 and TRBJ2-3, with a possible D match to TRBD2 (7 bases). CDR3 length: 18 residues. Germline V gene lookup returns CDR1 SGDLS and CDR2 YYNGEE. Trimming took off 4 bases at V and 0 bases at J, with 21 bases between the two ends. The CDR3 region is CASSPIAGAPHSTDTQYF. In nucleotides, the CDR3 is TGTGCCAGCAGCCCTATTGCGGGGGCCCCTCATAGCACAGATACGCAGTATTTT.

The chain carries TRBV7-2 and TRBJ2-3; D is undetermined. The CDR3 is 15 residues long. Trimming removed 5 bases at V and 9 bases at J, with 21 bases between. Germline values: CDR1 SGHTA, CDR2 FQGNSA. CDR3 nucleotides: TGTGCCAGCAGCAACCTAGGACCTAACCTGGGGACGCAGTATTTT. Translation gives CASSNLGPNLGTQYF.

This chain joins TRBV5-6 and TRBJ2-2; D is perhaps TRBD1 (6 bases). Germline V gene sequence: CDR1 SGHDT, CDR2 YYEEEE. The CDR3 consists of 17 residues. The V end was cut by 0 bases, the J end by 5 bases, with 17 bases between. The chain's CDR3 is CASSLGPQGTRTGELFF. The CDR3 DNA sequence: TGTGCCAGCAGCTTGGGTCCACAGGGAACGAGAACCGGGGAGCTGTTTTTT.

This chain links TRBV6-5 with TRBJ2-2, with TRBD1 identical over 9 bases. The germline V gene has CDR1 MNHEY and CDR2 SVGAGI. This CDR3 is built from 15 residues. Trimming took 2 bases from V and 6 from J; bases not matched to a gene: 4. The chain's CDR3 is CASSYLQGASGELFF. The DNA of the CDR3 is TGTGCCAGCAGTTACCTACAGGGGGCTTCCGGGGAGCTGTTTTTT.

This chain joins TRBV18 and TRBJ2-5, with TRBD2 matching 9 bases. With 1 base clipped from V and 4 bases from J, the junction kept 7 bases outside the gene matches. This CDR3 spans 16 amino acids. Germline CDR1 and CDR2: KGHSH and LQKENI. CDR3 nucleotide sequence: TGTGCCAGCTCACCACAGTCTAGCGGGGTGGTAGAGACCCAGTACTTC. It translates to CASSPQSSGVVETQYF.

This clone was seen a handful of times. This chain links TRBV15 with TRBJ1-6, with TRBD1 as a possible D gene (5 bases). Germline lookup yields CDR1 LNHNV and CDR2 YYDKDF (reference sequence). The CDR3 consists of 15 residues. V was pared by 1 base and J by 9 bases, with 13 bases between. This CDR3 reads CATSRAMGVGSPLHF. CDR3 coding DNA: TGTGCCACCAGCAGAGCCATGGGGGTTGGTTCACCCCTCCACTTT.

The rearrangement links TRBV5-1 to TRBJ2-7, with 8 bases identical to TRBD1. V gave up 3 bases and J gave up 4 bases; unmatched junction bases: 6. Germline V CDR1 and CDR2: SGHRS, YFSETQ. The CDR3 is made up of 14 amino acids. This chain's CDR3 is CASSSRDRYYEQYF. The CDR3 bases are TGCGCCAGCAGCTCCCGGGACAGGTATTACGAGCAGTACTTC.

CDR3 DNA: TGTGCCAGCAAAGACAGGGTGGGGGCCAACGTCCTGACTTTC. Residues: CASKDRVGANVLTF. The chain carries TRBV2 and TRBJ2-6; 7 nucleotides agree with TRBD1. With V trimmed by 7 bases and J by 4 bases, 4 bases remained unmatched. The CDR3 spans 14 residues. CDR1 is SNHLY, CDR2 FYNNEI, per germline.

The rearrangement joins TRBV5-1 to TRBJ2-1; D might be TRBD2 (5 bases). CDR1 is SGHRS and CDR2 is YFSETQ in the germline V gene. Trimming shortened V by 4 bases and J by 6 bases, and 11 bases separated the two germline ends. The CDR3 covers 13 residues. CDR3 residues: CASSPTNRNEQFF. The CDR3 DNA is TGCGCCAGCAGCCCGACTAACCGCAATGAGCAGTTCTTC.

The chain links TRBV29-1 to TRBJ2-4, with no clear D. The CDR3 totals 13 residues. Trimming took 4 bases from V and 0 from J, leaving 7 bases between them. Per the germline V gene, CDR1 is SQVTM and CDR2 is ANQGSEA. The CDR3, as DNA: TGCAGCGTTGGACCCCTAGCCAAAAACATTCAGTACTTC. Its protein is CSVGPLAKNIQYF.

The CDR3, as DNA: TGCAGCGTTGCCAGGGGTAACTATGGCTACACCTTC. It translates to CSVARGNYGYTF. The chain recombines TRBV29-1 with TRBJ1-2, with a possible D match to TRBD1 (6 bases). The CDR3 sequence is 12 residues long. The ends were cut back, 4 bases at V and 1 base at J, with 7 bases in the middle. The germline V gene encodes CDR1 SQVTM and CDR2 ANQGSEA.

This clone was recorded only once. The genes are TRBV4-1 and TRBJ2-3, with 12 bases fitting TRBD2. The CDR3 covers 16 residues. The ends lost 1 base at V and 5 bases at J; junction bases unmatched: 4. The germline V gene has CDR1 MGHRA and CDR2 YSYEKL. CDR3 loop: CASSQGLAGGLDTQYF. CDR3 sequence (DNA): TGCGCCAGCAGCCAAGGGCTAGCGGGGGGGTTAGATACGCAGTATTTT.